This is a list of T cell receptor beta chains from one sample in a study of OX40 agonist ivuxolimab in advanced cancers. Only in-frame clones appear in the TCRdb table, and some are missing; sequencing was by immunoSEQ multiplex PCR. The data contain some 90,000 clones, 70% to 90% of them singletons. The sample here was CD4+ or CD8+ T cells sorted from blood, taken in a trial of the OX40 agonist ivuxolimab. Receptors originate from an adult with an advanced solid tumor such as melanoma, head and neck, liver or kidney cancer. CDR3s include the opening cysteine and the closing phenylalanine or tryptophan. The order of the fields is D gene, V gene, clone size, J gene, CDR3 protein, CDR3 DNA. The D gene is left open where the match is weak. Rows give clone size only sometimes, using once, few, many, or a class for an expanded clone.

TRBD1	TRBV7-8	-	TRBJ2-7	CASSLVTGGLGEQYF	TGTGCCAGCAGCTTAGTAACAGGGGGCCTGGGGGAGCAGTACTTC
-	TRBV21-1	-	TRBJ1-3	CASSPRRPGTIYF	TGTGCCAGCAGCCCGCGCAGGCCGGGAACCATATATTTT
TRBD1	TRBV5-1	-	TRBJ1-4	CARDREEEKLFF	TGCGCCAGGGACAGGGAGGAGGAAAAACTGTTTTTT
-	TRBV10-1	-	TRBJ2-2	CASSEGRTGELFF	TGCGCCAGCAGTGAAGGGAGAACCGGGGAGCTGTTTTTT
TRBD1	TRBV29-1	-	TRBJ2-1	CSVAGTGDEQFF	TGCAGCGTAGCCGGGACAGGGGATGAGCAGTTCTTC
-	TRBV9	-	TRBJ1-1	CARGKQVKYSKYTEAFF	TGTGCCAGAGGGAAACAGGTAAAGTACTCTAAATACACTGAAGCTTTCTTT
-	TRBV27	-	TRBJ2-7	CASSRQTNSYEQYF	TGTGCCAGCAGTAGACAGACGAACTCCTACGAGCAGTACTTC
TRBD2	TRBV4-1	-	TRBJ2-1	CASSQALAGGSRNEQFF	TGCGCCAGCAGCCAAGCACTAGCGGGAGGCTCCAGGAATGAGCAGTTCTTC
-	TRBV30	-	TRBJ2-7	CAWSPGRTTTEQYF	TGTGCCTGGTCTCCGGGACGGACAACTACCGAGCAGTACTTC
-	TRBV21-1	-	TRBJ1-1	CASSKGRREYTEAFF	TGTGCCAGCAGCAAAGGTAGAAGGGAATACACTGAAGCTTTCTTT
-	TRBV9	-	TRBJ2-3	CASSVGRVSDTQYF	TGTGCCAGCAGCGTAGGCAGGGTATCAGATACGCAGTATTTT
TRBD1	TRBV18	-	TRBJ2-5	CASSPTLGTGNQETQYF	TGTGCCAGCTCACCAACCTTGGGGACAGGGAACCAAGAGACCCAGTACTTC
TRBD2	TRBV6-5	-	TRBJ2-1	CASGRGLHSYNEQFF	TGTGCCAGCGGAAGGGGACTACACTCCTACAATGAGCAGTTCTTC
TRBD2	TRBV19	-	TRBJ2-3	CASSTSGRETDTQYF	TGTGCCAGTAGTACTAGCGGGAGAGAGACAGATACGCAGTATTTT
TRBD1	TRBV5-1	-	TRBJ2-1	CASSLQGTGDYNEQFF	TGCGCCAGCAGCTTGCAGGGGACAGGGGACTACAATGAGCAGTTCTTC
TRBD1	TRBV6-1	-	TRBJ1-3	CASTRSGQPRNTIYF	TGTGCCAGCACTCGATCGGGACAGCCAAGAAACACCATATATTTT
TRBD1	TRBV7-3	-	TRBJ1-6	CASSLRDRGNRSSYNSPLHF	TGTGCCAGCAGCTTAAGGGACAGGGGTAACAGGAGCTCCTATAATTCACCCCTCCACTTT
-	TRBV6-6	few	TRBJ2-6	CASSYHSGANVLTF	TGTGCCAGCAGTTACCATTCGGGGGCCAACGTCCTGACTTTC
TRBD1	TRBV18	-	TRBJ2-7	CASSSIGTGVPLEQYF	TGTGCCAGCTCATCCATCGGGACAGGGGTTCCCCTCGAGCAGTACTTC
TRBD1	TRBV5-6	-	TRBJ2-2	CASSLGQGSGELFF	TGTGCCAGCAGCTTGGGACAGGGTTCCGGGGAGCTGTTTTTT
-	TRBV19	-	TRBJ1-5	CASIPEAGIEQPQHF	TGTGCCAGTATCCCTGAGGCAGGGATTGAACAGCCCCAGCATTTT
TRBD2	TRBV14	-	TRBJ2-1	CASSQAGRGGREQFF	TGTGCCAGCAGCCAAGCTGGGCGGGGAGGGCGTGAGCAGTTCTTC
-	TRBV4-1	-	TRBJ2-1	CASSQVVGASENNEQFF	TGCGCCAGCAGCCAAGTCGTGGGCGCTAGCGAGAACAATGAGCAGTTCTTC
-	TRBV5-1	many	TRBJ1-1	CASSSDQQRNTEAFF	TGCGCCAGCAGCTCCGATCAGCAGCGGAACACTGAAGCTTTCTTT
-	TRBV7-9	-	TRBJ1-2	CASSRGESGYTF	TGTGCCAGCAGCCGGGGGGAAAGCGGCTACACCTTC
-	TRBV19	-	TRBJ1-3	CASSIVSLRFSGNTIYF	TGTGCCAGTAGTATAGTATCACTCAGATTCTCTGGAAACACCATATATTTT
-	TRBV7-2	-	TRBJ1-2	CASSLKEEGPYGYTF	TGTGCCAGCAGTTTAAAGGAGGAGGGGCCCTATGGCTACACCTTC
-	TRBV19	-	TRBJ1-4	CASSIAGSRNEKLFF	TGTGCCAGTAGTATAGCTGGGAGCAGAAATGAAAAACTGTTTTTT
-	TRBV5-1	-	TRBJ2-7	CASSFRDRSYEQYF	TGCGCCAGCAGCTTCCGGGACCGATCCTACGAGCAGTACTTC
-	TRBV7-3	-	TRBJ2-3	CASSFSHSTDTQYF	TGTGCCAGCAGCTTCTCACATAGCACAGATACGCAGTATTTT
-	TRBV9	-	TRBJ1-1	CASSFKKNTEAFF	TGTGCCAGCAGCTTCAAAAAGAACACTGAAGCTTTCTTT
TRBD2	TRBV10-3	-	TRBJ2-1	CAISERLAGEYNEQFF	TGTGCCATCAGTGAGCGGCTAGCGGGGGAATACAATGAGCAGTTCTTC
TRBD1	TRBV28	-	TRBJ1-4	CATAGTGEKLFF	TGTGCCACCGCCGGGACAGGTGAAAAACTGTTTTTT
-	TRBV19	once	TRBJ2-2	CASSILGNTGELFF	TGTGCCAGTAGTATACTAGGAAACACCGGGGAGCTGTTTTTT
TRBD1	TRBV28	-	TRBJ1-2	CASSLTDRVNYGYTF	TGTGCCAGCAGTTTGACGGACAGGGTTAACTATGGCTACACCTTC
TRBD1	TRBV6-1	-	TRBJ1-1	CASSAGTGNTEAFF	TGTGCCAGCAGCGCCGGGACAGGGAACACTGAAGCTTTCTTT
-	TRBV11-2	-	TRBJ1-1	CASSRRAQENTEAFF	TGTGCCAGCAGCCGTAGAGCTCAGGAGAACACTGAAGCTTTCTTT
TRBD2	TRBV4-2	-	TRBJ2-1	CASSQQSGTSGSLPVSYNEQFF	TGTGCCAGCAGCCAACAGAGCGGGACTAGCGGGAGTTTACCGGTCTCCTACAATGAGCAGTTCTTC
-	TRBV19	-	TRBJ1-2	CASSIELLYGYTF	TGTGCCAGTAGTATCGAGCTCCTCTATGGCTACACCTTC
TRBD1	TRBV5-5	-	TRBJ1-1	CASSSLYRQGRGTEAFF	TGTGCCAGCAGCTCCCTCTATCGACAGGGAAGAGGCACTGAAGCTTTCTTT
TRBD1	TRBV5-8	-	TRBJ2-6	CASTLGVRGRLGANVLTF	TGTGCCAGCACTTTGGGGGTCAGGGGGCGCCTAGGGGCCAACGTCCTGACTTTC
-	TRBV7-2	-	TRBJ2-3	CASSLGPGLPQYF	TGTGCCAGCAGCTTAGGTCCCGGACTTCCGCAGTATTTT
TRBD2	TRBV19	-	TRBJ2-3	CASSERLAGAADTQYF	TGTGCCAGTAGTGAGAGACTAGCGGGAGCCGCAGATACGCAGTATTTT
-	TRBV2	once	TRBJ2-7	CASSGGLGEQYF	TGTGCCAGCAGTGGGGGACTTGGCGAGCAGTACTTC
TRBD2	TRBV9	-	TRBJ2-5	CASSVGLAGGETQYF	TGTGCCAGCAGCGTCGGACTAGCGGGAGGAGAGACCCAGTACTTC